Sequencing of this T cell receptor (beta chain) was carried out in a study of a mutant IDH1 vaccine in newly diagnosed glioma. Study-wide background: Patients received vaccination from 4-6 weeks after radiotherapy alone, or with temozolomide cycles. Averaging about 37 years of age, treated patients were about 60% male and approximately 38% female.

TCRdb's table, derived via immunoSEQ multiplex PCR, lists solely in-frame clones and lacks some. The table records about 69,000 clones, around 84% of them present only once. Points on this clone: Its matching antigen is unknown.

Time point noted: week 35, safety follow-up. Doses of 300 ug of mutant IDH1 20-mer peptide were given with topical imiquimod. The sequenced sample was PBMCs, obtained from a glioma patient whose treatment included an IDH1 peptide vaccine. The origin of this receptor is a young man with glioma.

This chain's CDR3 is CASSGSSYNSPLHF. Written as DNA, the CDR3 is TGTGCCAGCAGTGGCAGCTCCTATAATTCACCCCTCCACTTT. The chain joins TRBV6-1 to TRBJ1-6; no firm D call. The CDR3 runs 14 residues. Per germline, CDR1 MNHNS and CDR2 SASEGT. V shed 4 bases and J shed 0 bases, with 4 bases lying between them.